The entry below gives a single T cell receptor beta chain sequence along with its context. Its antigen is still unknown. It has no much larger one-base neighbor in the sample; base qualities were not kept. This sample stems from a study of blood T cell repertoires in COVID-19 (dated by TCRdb to the early 2020s). Broadly, across the study: Samples covering the acute and convalescent phases of COVID-19 were provided by collaborators in the United States, Italy and Spain. The prospective study material was composed of cDNA or gDNA derived from T cells, B-cell-depleted T cells, or PBMCs. Deeply sampled blood TCRbeta repertoires from subjects exposed to, actively infected with, or recovered from COVID-19 were included in the dataset. The repertoires were released in a freely available public database meant as a resource for research on the immune response to SARS-CoV-2. Samples came from the ongoing ImmuneRACE study (first 160 participants) plus 1,254 subjects from 6 global collaborators. A de-identified subject ID, COVID-19 status, age in years and sex were almost always included in the sample metadata. HLA class I and class II types, where available, came from metadata supplied by the sample provider rather than from assay-based typing. General findings and caveats noted by the study authors: Clinical and demographic metadata were provided uncurated, with the amount varying by source and participant.

TCRbeta CDR3 regions were amplified from genomic DNA using the immunoSEQ Assay, a bias-controlled multiplex PCR. Processing in the source paper ran as follows. Nucleated cell counts per sample were estimated from amplification of reference gene primers within the assay. To quantify the absolute abundance of each unique TCRbeta CDR3 rearrangement, sequence reads were collapsed and filtered. Productive Simpson clonality was computed per sample as the square root of Simpson's diversity index over productive rearrangements. What TCRdb holds here is the immuneACCESS table cut down to in-frame rearrangements. Part of the clones is not present; checked against another copy, under half of the missing clones reflect an unresolved V gene, and the others are unexplained. V, J and clone size derive from that table, while D and trimming were established from the DNA sequence. The sample records 250,000 to 300,000 clones, approximately 91% of which are singletons. The top ten hold around 0.8% of the sample.

Based on the germline V gene, the CDR1 and CDR2 sequences are KGHSH and LQKENI. Germline trimming: 3 bases from V, 2 bases from J; junction bases outside gene matches: 10. Including the terminal cysteine and phenylalanine, the CDR3 comprises 16 residues. Only CDR3 DNA remains: 48 bases, in frame from the first base. Whole blood was collected in K2EDTA tubes by collaborating institutions according to the institutions' own protocols. For TCRbeta analysis, collaborators shipped samples as frozen whole blood, isolated PBMCs, or DNA extracted from either of those sample types. The clonotype originates from a woman between 25 and 40 years old with acute or convalescent COVID-19. The material sequenced was peripheral blood. The rearrangement combines TRBV18 with TRBJ2-7; 7 bases in the junction line up with TRBD1. Read as DNA, the sequence is TGTGCCAGCTCACCCAAAACAGGGGTCCCGGCCTACGAGCAGTACTTC. This is translated as CASSPKTGVPAYEQYF.